These T cell receptor beta chains were read from a single sample in a study of blood T cell repertoires in COVID-19. Profiled with immunoSEQ multiplex PCR; TCRdb holds only in-frame clones, not every one. This repertoire shows around 400,000 clones, more than 75% found once; its top ten account for 10%. Specimen: peripheral blood. The source of these receptors is a woman in her 30s with COVID-19, enrolled during active disease. Each CDR3 is given without its conserved first and last residue. A D gene is named only where the DNA matches it firmly.

D	V	CDR3
-	TRBV15	ATSIQTDSYEQY
-	TRBV13	ASSQIGSGYEQY
TRBD2	TRBV4-2	ASSQDPSGTGDEQY
TRBD2	TRBV9	ASSIRGTSRNEQF
TRBD2	TRBV13	ASSSGSGETQY
-	TRBV5-1	ASSLGHSSYEQY
TRBD2	TRBV6-2/TRBV6-3	ASSFPDYRVPGGSGANVLT
TRBD1	TRBV28	ASSFLTGADTQY
TRBD1	TRBV25-1	ASSAPGQDTGELF
-	TRBV6-5	ASSYSGVAYNEQF
TRBD2	TRBV7-6	ASSRGPQREGGELF
TRBD2	TRBV5-1	ASSLARLAGGGGQETQY
-	TRBV13	ASSLTGIGYNEQF
-	TRBV7-2	ASSSQGVQPQH
-	TRBV2	ASRGPGLEKLF
TRBD2	TRBV7-9	ASTREGSTDTQY
TRBD2	TRBV4-1	ASSQDASGREELF
-	TRBV10-3	AISESRERGNQPQH
TRBD2	TRBV6-5	ASSFSSGDYEQY
-	TRBV15	ATSRELQYYEQY
-	TRBV7-3	ASSLTWGPRDTQY
-	TRBV24-1	ATSADNGGEY
-	TRBV27	ASSLIRGTEAF
-	TRBV3-1/TRBV3-2	ASSQESCWLSGNEQF
-	TRBV19	ASSIGGISSYEQY
-	TRBV2	ASSENAYGGMSYGYT
-	TRBV24-1	ATSDVTSSYNEQF
-	TRBV9	ASSPQGVPSGANVLT
TRBD1	TRBV18	ASSDGGQSGYT
TRBD1	TRBV2	ATEKSQGAPYEQY
-	TRBV7-9	ASSLSNEKLF
-	TRBV18	ASSPTGGSAEAF
-	TRBV27	ASSLFQSTDTQY
TRBD1	TRBV27	ASCSRTGYSDTQY
-	TRBV28	ASSWERGSSNSPLH
-	TRBV28	ASSFSFYEQY
-	TRBV3-1/TRBV3-2	ASSQARQGLSNEKLF
TRBD1	TRBV30	AWSVDRGQF
-	TRBV30	AWSRVRNGNQPQH
-	TRBV5-1	ASSSGQQETQY
TRBD2	TRBV10-3	AISKAVAGVNEQF
-	TRBV6-1	ASSDFGRAQNEKLF
TRBD1	TRBV28	ASSRDRASYGYT
TRBD1	TRBV11-2	ASSGTGTVY
TRBD2	TRBV28	ASSRGTSGSYEQY
TRBD1	TRBV2	ASIPGQGAFGNTIY
TRBD1	TRBV2	ASSLGQGPEKLF